Reported below is one T cell receptor beta chain. The specificity of this receptor is unknown. Base qualities are missing; no much larger clone stands one base away. TCRbeta CDR3 regions were amplified from genomic DNA using the immunoSEQ Assay, a bias-controlled multiplex PCR. In the original analysis: Nucleated cell counts per sample were estimated from amplification of reference gene primers within the assay. To quantify the absolute abundance of each unique TCRbeta CDR3 rearrangement, sequence reads were collapsed and filtered. For each sample, productive Simpson clonality was calculated by taking the square root of Simpson's diversity index across productive rearrangements. TCRdb retrieved this table from immuneACCESS and kept in-frame rearrangements only. Not all clones are present; in checked studies, unresolved V genes account for under half, and no reason is known for the remainder. The V and J calls and the clone size are those of that table, but D and trimming were determined from the DNA. The sample table holds about 330,000 clones, of which 70% to 90% were seen once. Jointly, the top ten make up approximately 5.4% of the sample.

Enrolling through a virtual design, the prospective study's participants ranged in age from roughly 18 to 90 years and lived across roughly 24 United States geographic areas. Cohort assignment in the prospective study relied on participant-reported clinical history from a screening survey and a study questionnaire. ImmuneRACE Cohort 3 recovered participants were defined by two consecutive negative NP/OP PCR tests, healthcare professional clearance, or symptom resolution. In the prospective study, whole blood, serum and a nasopharyngeal or oropharyngeal swab were collected from each participant by mobile phlebotomists. Prospective study participants could optionally give additional blood draws and questionnaires over an approximately 2-month period. Before DNA extraction, prospective study blood samples were shipped either frozen or at room temperature. At the junction V is shortened by 5 bases and J by 4 bases; bases outside the gene matches: 4. Reading the germline V gene gives CDR1 SGHRS and CDR2 YFSETQ. The CDR3 measures 14 amino acids from cysteine to phenylalanine. Of all the DNA, just the CDR3 is kept, 42 bases in frame from base 1.

The data derive from a study of blood T cell repertoires in COVID-19 (TCRdb year 2020). Background on the whole study: Samples covering the acute and convalescent phases of COVID-19 were provided by collaborators in the United States, Italy and Spain. The prospective study material was composed of cDNA or gDNA derived from T cells, B-cell-depleted T cells, or PBMCs. The samples were drawn from two sources: the first 160 participants of the ongoing ImmuneRACE study, and 1,200 or so subjects contributed by 6 global collaborators. The repertoires were released in a freely available public database meant as a resource for research on the immune response to SARS-CoV-2. The dataset comprised deeply sampled blood TCRbeta repertoires from subjects exposed to, actively infected with, or recovered from COVID-19. A de-identified subject ID, COVID-19 status, age in years and sex were almost always included in the sample metadata. Where available, HLA class I and class II types were obtained from metadata supplied by the sample provider rather than from assay-based typing. What the study reported, not specific to this receptor: Clinical and demographic metadata were provided uncurated, with the amount varying by source and participant.

The receptor chain draws on TRBV5-1 and TRBJ2-2; 8 middle bases align to TRBD1. Sequencing was performed on PBMCs or T cells enriched from blood (not recorded which). This sequence originates from a woman in her thirties who had recovered from COVID-19. The CDR3 protein is CASRGTGVTGELFF. The DNA sequence is as follows: TGCGCCAGCAGGGGGACAGGAGTCACCGGGGAGCTGTTTTTT. This CDR3, with the reference TRBV5-1 and TRBJ2-2 proteins standing in past its ends, gives the full variable domain KAGVTQTPRYLIKTRGQQVTLSCSPISGHRSVSWYQQTPGQGLQFLFEYFSETQRNKGNFPGRFSGRQFSNSRSEMNVSTLELGDSALYLCASRGTGVTGELFFGEGSRLTVL.